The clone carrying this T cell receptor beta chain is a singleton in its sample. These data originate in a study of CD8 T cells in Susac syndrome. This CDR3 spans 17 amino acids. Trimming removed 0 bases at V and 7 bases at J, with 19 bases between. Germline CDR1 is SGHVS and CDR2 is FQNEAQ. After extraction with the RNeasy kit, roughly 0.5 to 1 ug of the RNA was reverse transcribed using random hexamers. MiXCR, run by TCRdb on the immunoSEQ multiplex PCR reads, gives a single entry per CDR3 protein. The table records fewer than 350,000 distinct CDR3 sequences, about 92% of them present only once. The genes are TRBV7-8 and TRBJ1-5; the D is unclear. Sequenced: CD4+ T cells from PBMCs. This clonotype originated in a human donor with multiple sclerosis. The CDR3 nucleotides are TGTGCCAGCAGCTTAGCCCCCCCACGCCAGTCAGGCCAGCCCCAGCATTTT. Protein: CASSLAPPRQSGQPQHF.